A single sample gave rise to the 24 T cell receptor beta chains below, sequenced in a study of T-cell reconstitution after alpha-beta-depleted transplantation in children. The library targeted TCRbeta and was prepared with unique molecular identifiers. Via MiXCR, TCRdb re-called the PCR reads, giving one row per CDR3 protein. The sample lists about 240,000 distinct CDR3 sequences; under 30% were seen once. Sequenced here: PBMCs, sampled before TCRalphabeta/CD19-depleted stem cell transplant. Receptors were obtained from a girl aged 2 to 9 with Fanconi anemia, due to receive a stem cell transplant.

This clonotype was seen more than once but under ten times. The chain's CDR3 is CSAPRTETQYF. CDR3 in DNA: TGCAGTGCTCCCCGTACTGAGACCCAGTACTTC. The gene calls are TRBV20-1 and TRBJ2-5; D uncertain. CDR1 and CDR2 from the germline V gene are DFQATT and SNEGSKA (reference sequence). The CDR3 runs to 11 residues. V lost 5 bases, J lost 5 bases, and 9 bases lay in between.

This clonotype was seen many times. The V call is TRBV29-1, the J call TRBJ2-6, with a tentative D call TRBD1 (6 bases). Per germline, CDR1 SQVTM and CDR2 ANQGSEA. This CDR3 spans 13 amino acids. The V end was cut by 6 bases, the J end by 1 base, with 7 bases between. CDR3 DNA: TGCAGCGTGGGGGCATCTGGGGCCAACGTCCTGACTTTC. It yields the protein CSVGASGANVLTF.

This rearrangement joins TRBV20-1 to TRBJ2-7; a possible D gene is TRBD2 (6 bases). Germline CDR1 is DFQATT and CDR2 is SNEGSKA (reference sequence). This CDR3 is 15 amino acids long. V dropped 6 bases and J dropped 0 bases, with 18 bases sitting between them. The CDR3 sequence: CSARLLADYSYEQYF. The DNA for the CDR3 is TGCAGTGCCCGTCTATTAGCGGACTACTCCTACGAGCAGTACTTC.

This clonotype was seen ten or more times. The chain joins TRBV5-1 to TRBJ2-1; a weak D match, TRBD1 (5 bases). V lost 0 bases, J lost 0 bases, and 10 bases lay in between. Per germline, CDR1 SGHRS and CDR2 YFSETQ. This CDR3 spans 16 amino acids. The CDR3 sequence is CASSLGQGNSYNEQFF. The CDR3 DNA follows: TGCGCCAGCAGCTTGGGGCAGGGAAACTCCTACAATGAGCAGTTCTTC. The whole variable domain, remainder taken from reference TRBV5-1 and TRBJ2-1, is KAGVTQTPRYLIKTRGQQVTLSCSPISGHRSVSWYQQTPGQGLQFLFEYFSETQRNKGNFPGRFSGRQFSNSRSEMNVSTLELGDSALYLCASSLGQGNSYNEQFFGPGTRLTVL.

The sample holds many counts of this clonotype. The CDR3 sequence is CASSKKTSGKDEQYF. The CDR3 bases are TGTGCCAGCAGCAAAAAAACTAGCGGGAAGGACGAGCAGTACTTC. J is TRBJ2-7 and V is TRBV21-1; the table's D call TRBD2 went unverified against the DNA. TRBV21-1 is listed as a pseudogene. The CDR3 length is 15 residues.

The chain is built from TRBV10-3 and TRBJ2-5, with D perhaps matching TRBD2 (7 bases). The CDR3 is 16 amino acids. V lost 4 bases and J lost 2, with 17 bases in between. From germline, CDR1 is ENHRY and CDR2 SYGVKD. The CDR3 DNA reads as TGTGCCATCAGTGCCGTCTGGGGGGGCGCGCAAGAGACCCAGTACTTC. As protein: CAISAVWGGAQETQYF.

This rearrangement joins TRBV6-5 to TRBJ2-1; D possibly corresponds to TRBD2 (6 bases). Per germline, CDR1 MNHEY and CDR2 SVGAGI. Trimming took off 2 bases at V and 6 bases at J, with 11 bases between the two ends. The CDR3 is made up of 14 amino acids. The DNA of the CDR3 is TGTGCCAGCAGTTACGGTCTAGCGTCCAATGAGCAGTTCTTC. It encodes CASSYGLASNEQFF.

This clonotype has a count of ten or more. The chain joins TRBV20-1 to TRBJ1-6; tentative D call: TRBD1 (5 bases). The ends were cut back, 3 bases at V and 9 bases at J, with 15 bases in the middle. CDR3 length equals 14 residues. Germline assignment: CDR1 DFQATT and CDR2 SNEGSKA (reference sequence). This CDR3 is CSASGDSSGSPLHF. The CDR3 nucleotides are TGCAGTGCTAGCGGGGACTCCTCGGGTTCACCCCTCCACTTT.

The J gene is TRBJ2-6, the V gene TRBV7-3, with no clear D. Germline V gene lookup returns CDR1 SGHTA and CDR2 FQGTGA. The V gene lost 5 bases and the J gene lost 0 bases, with 11 bases spanning the gap. The CDR3 runs to 16 residues. The CDR3 coding sequence is TGTGCCAGCAGCCACGGACGGTCCTCTGGGGCCAACGTCCTGACTTTC. It is translated as CASSHGRSSGANVLTF.

J is TRBJ2-1 and V is TRBV20-1, with D maybe TRBD2 (5 bases). The CDR3 runs to 14 residues. Germline loops: CDR1 DFQATT, CDR2 SNEGSKA (reference sequence). The V end lost 6 bases, the J end lost 3 bases, and 15 bases lay between the germline ends. CDR3 DNA: TGCAGTGCCAAGACTTCACTAGGCTACAATGAGCAGTTCTTC. This sequence encodes CSAKTSLGYNEQFF.

The rearrangement joins TRBV7-6 to TRBJ2-1; 13 bases are a match to TRBD2. The CDR3 length is 18 residues. J was trimmed by 2 bases and V by 2 bases; bases with no gene match: 6. Per the germline V gene, CDR1 is SGHVS and CDR2 is FNYEAQ. Here the CDR3 reads CASSLPRTSGSPYNEQFF. The CDR3 DNA is TGTGCCAGCAGCTTACCCAGGACTAGCGGGAGTCCCTACAATGAGCAGTTCTTC.

This clonotype came up many times. V usage is TRBV20-1 and J usage is TRBJ2-6; the D is unclear. The CDR3 spans 15 residues. From germline, CDR1 is DFQATT and CDR2 SNEGSKA (reference sequence). V shed 0 bases and J shed 4 bases, with 10 bases lying between them. The CDR3 DNA follows: TGCAGTGCTAGAGAGGGAAGGTCAGGGGCCAACGTCCTGACTTTC. As protein: CSAREGRSGANVLTF.

A word on this clonotype: This may stem from a read error, because a much larger clone lies one nucleotide away. V usage is TRBV6-6 and J usage is TRBJ2-7; D is unresolved. The V end lost 2 bases, the J end lost 2 bases, and 4 bases lay between the germline ends. Per the germline V gene, CDR1 is MNHNY and CDR2 is SVGAGI (reference sequence). The CDR3 is 12 amino acids. The CDR3, as DNA: TGTGCCAGCAGTTACAGGACCTACGAGCAGTACTTC. This gives the protein CASSYRTYEQYF.

This clonotype was seen at least ten times. J is TRBJ2-1 and V is TRBV7-3; the D is unclear. Trimming left V 5 bases short and J 5 bases short, with 19 bases between. Germline values: CDR1 SGHTA, CDR2 FQGTGA. The CDR3 is 16 amino acids. CDR3 nucleotides: TGTGCCAGCAGCCCCACGGGCCTAAGCCTTGACAATGAGCAGTTCTTC. It is translated as CASSPTGLSLDNEQFF. Based on the CDR3 plus reference TRBV7-3 and TRBJ2-1, the full variable domain is GAGVSQTPSNKVTEKGKYVELRCDPISGHTALYWYRQSLGQGPEFLIYFQGTGAADDSGLPNDRFFAVRPEGSVSTLKIQRTERGDSAVYLCASSPTGLSLDNEQFFGPGTRLTVL.

There are many counts of this clonotype. The chain carries TRBV28 and TRBJ2-7; 7 bases align to TRBD2. V lost 7 bases, J lost 6 bases, and 12 bases stayed unmatched. The CDR3 runs to 14 residues. Germline V gene sequence: CDR1 MDHEN, CDR2 SYDVKM. CDR3 amino acids: CASNPGGRITEQYF. In nucleotides, the CDR3 is TGTGCCAGCAACCCGGGCGGGAGAATTACCGAGCAGTACTTC.

A word on this clonotype: Because it lacks the conserved phenylalanine or tryptophan at the end, this CDR3 is likely a read error. The rearrangement uses TRBV5-1 and TRBJ1-1; no firm D call. The CDR3 has 14 residues. Germline-derived CDR1 and CDR2 are SGHRS and YFSETQ. V was cut by 0 bases and J by 8 bases, with 14 bases left in between. CDR3 nucleotide sequence: TGCGCCAGCAGCTTGGACGGGCCCCCGCGGGAAGCTTTCATT. Protein product: CASSLDGPPREAFI.

This clonotype was recorded at least ten times. This chain links TRBV4-2 with TRBJ2-7, with D possibly TRBD1 on 6 matching bases. V lost 4 bases, J lost 0 bases, and 16 bases lay in between. The CDR3 covers 16 residues. The germline V gene has CDR1 LGHNA and CDR2 YNFKEQ. CDR3 nucleotides: TGTGCCAGCAGCCTTCAACCGACAGGCAGCTCCTACGAGCAGTACTTC. Protein sequence: CASSLQPTGSSYEQYF.

This clonotype was observed a handful of times. The chain employs TRBV7-9 and TRBJ2-5, with a weak D call TRBD1 (5 bases). V was pared by 5 bases and J by 2 bases, with 12 bases between. There are 14 residues in the CDR3. CDR1 is SEHNR and CDR2 is FQNEAQ in the germline V gene (reference sequence). This chain's CDR3 is CASSVTGRQETQYF. The CDR3 coding sequence is TGTGCCAGCAGCGTTACAGGAAGACAAGAGACCCAGTACTTC.

Ten or more counts support this clonotype. The gene calls are TRBV20-1 and TRBJ1-5, with D maybe TRBD1 (6 bases). In germline, CDR1 is DFQATT, CDR2 SNEGSKA (reference sequence). V was cut by 3 bases and J by 3 bases, with 9 bases left in between. CDR3 size: 13 residues. This CDR3 reads CSASGGPNQPQHF. Here the CDR3 DNA reads TGCAGTGCTAGCGGGGGGCCCAATCAGCCCCAGCATTTT.

At least ten counts were recorded for this clonotype. For the CDR3, the DNA is TGCAGTGCTCGAATGGACCGAAGCACAGATACGCAGTATTTT. Its protein is CSARMDRSTDTQYF. This chain connects TRBV20-1 to TRBJ2-3; D unresolved. V gave up 5 bases and J gave up 0 bases, with 12 bases separating them. The CDR3 length is 14 residues. Germline CDR1 is DFQATT and CDR2 is SNEGSKA (reference sequence).

V gene TRBV5-1 combines with J gene TRBJ1-1; 7 nucleotides align to TRBD1. This CDR3 is built from 15 residues. Germline values: CDR1 SGHRS, CDR2 YFSETQ. Losses at the gene ends were 0 bases for V and 2 bases for J; bases not matched to a gene: 4. In DNA, the CDR3 is TGCGCCAGCAGCTTGGTGGACAGGAGTAACACTGAAGCTTTCTTT. This codes for CASSLVDRSNTEAFF.

This clonotype has a count of ten or more. The CDR3 nucleotides read TGTGCCAGCAGCCAGGCTAGCGTGTCCGGGGAGCTGTTTTTT. This gives the protein CASSQASVSGELFF. This chain links TRBV4-2 with TRBJ2-2; D is possibly TRBD2 (6 bases). Germline V lookup: CDR1 LGHNA, CDR2 YNFKEQ. The ends were cut back, 3 bases at V and 6 bases at J, with 11 bases in the middle. The CDR3 has 14 residues.

This chain joins TRBV20-1 and TRBJ1-1; the match to TRBD1 covers 7 bases. CDR1 is DFQATT, CDR2 SNEGSKA, per germline (reference sequence). This CDR3 is built from 9 residues. With 7 bases clipped from V and 9 bases from J, the junction kept 2 bases outside the gene matches. CDR3 sequence: CSGRGQAFF. DNA for the CDR3: TGCAGTGGGAGGGGGCAAGCTTTCTTT.

This clonotype was recorded at least ten times. This chain links TRBV20-1 with TRBJ1-2; no reliable D call. V lost 5 bases, J lost 3 bases, and 7 bases lay in between. CDR1 is DFQATT and CDR2 is SNEGSKA in the germline V gene (reference sequence). The CDR3 contains 11 residues. The CDR3 nucleotides read TGCAGTGCTCCTTGGCACTATGGCTACACCTTC. Protein: CSAPWHYGYTF.